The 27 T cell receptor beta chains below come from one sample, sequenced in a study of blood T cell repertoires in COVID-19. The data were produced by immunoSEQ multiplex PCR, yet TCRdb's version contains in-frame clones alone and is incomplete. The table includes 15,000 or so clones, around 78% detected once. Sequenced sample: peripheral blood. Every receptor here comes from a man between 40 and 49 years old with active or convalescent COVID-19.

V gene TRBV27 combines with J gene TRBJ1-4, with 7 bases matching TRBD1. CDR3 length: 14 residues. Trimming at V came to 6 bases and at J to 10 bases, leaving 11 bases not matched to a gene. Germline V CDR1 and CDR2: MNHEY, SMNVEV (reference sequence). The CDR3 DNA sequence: TGTGCCAGCAGCCTTGACAGGGTCAAGGGAAAACTGTTTTTT. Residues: CASSLDRVKGKLFF.

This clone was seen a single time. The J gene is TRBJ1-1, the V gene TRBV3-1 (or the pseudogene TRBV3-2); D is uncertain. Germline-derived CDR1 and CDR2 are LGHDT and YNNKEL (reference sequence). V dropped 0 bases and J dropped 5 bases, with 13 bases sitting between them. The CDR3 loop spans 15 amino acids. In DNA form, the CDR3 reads TGTGCCAGCAGCCAAGATATGGGGAGTGGGACTGAAGCTTTCTTT. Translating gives CASSQDMGSGTEAFF.

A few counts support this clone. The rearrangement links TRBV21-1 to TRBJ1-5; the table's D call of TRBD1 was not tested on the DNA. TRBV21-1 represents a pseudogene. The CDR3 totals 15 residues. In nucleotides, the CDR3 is TGTGCCAGCAGCAAAGGCCGACAGGGGCTGCAGCCCCAGCATTTT. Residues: CASSKGRQGLQPQHF.

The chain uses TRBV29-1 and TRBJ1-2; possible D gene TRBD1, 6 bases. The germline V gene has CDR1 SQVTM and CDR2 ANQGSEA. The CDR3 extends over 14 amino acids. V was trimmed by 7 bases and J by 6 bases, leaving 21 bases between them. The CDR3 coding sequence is TGCAGCGGCTCAGAGGGAGGGGGAGGTCATGGCTACACCTTC. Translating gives CSGSEGGGGHGYTF.

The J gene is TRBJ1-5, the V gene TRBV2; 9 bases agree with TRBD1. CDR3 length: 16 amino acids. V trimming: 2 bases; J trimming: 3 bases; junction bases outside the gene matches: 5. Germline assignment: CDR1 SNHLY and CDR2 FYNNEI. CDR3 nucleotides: TGTGCCAGCAGTGAATTGGGACAGGGTAACAATCAGCCCCAGCATTTT. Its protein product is CASSELGQGNNQPQHF. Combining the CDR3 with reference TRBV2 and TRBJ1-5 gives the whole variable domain EPEVTQTPSHQVTQMGQEVILRCVPISNHLYFYWYRQILGQKVEFLVSFYNNEISEKSEIFDDQFSVERPDGSNFTLKIRSTKLEDSAMYFCASSELGQGNNQPQHFGDGTRLSIL.

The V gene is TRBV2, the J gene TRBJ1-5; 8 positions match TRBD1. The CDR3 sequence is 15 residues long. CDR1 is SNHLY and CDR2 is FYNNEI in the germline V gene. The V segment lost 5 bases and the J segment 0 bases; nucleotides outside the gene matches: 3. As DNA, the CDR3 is TGTGCCAGCAGTACAGGGGGGGTTAGCAATCAGCCCCAGCATTTT. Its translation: CASSTGGVSNQPQHF.

The CDR3 bases are TGCGCCAGCAGCTTTGATACAGGGGGCTCCTACGAGCAGTACTTC. It codes for CASSFDTGGSYEQYF. The V gene is TRBV4-3, the J gene TRBJ2-7; the match to TRBD1 covers 8 bases. The CDR3 runs to 15 residues. The V and J ends lost 5 bases and 0 bases, in that order; junction bases with no gene match: 6. Germline CDR1 is LGHNA and CDR2 is YSLEER.

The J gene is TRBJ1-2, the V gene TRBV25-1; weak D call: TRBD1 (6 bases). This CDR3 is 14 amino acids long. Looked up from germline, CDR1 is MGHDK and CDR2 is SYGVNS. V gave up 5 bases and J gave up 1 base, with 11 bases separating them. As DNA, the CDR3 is TGTGCCAGCAGTTTGGGGGCCGGTAACTATGGCTACACCTTC. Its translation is CASSLGAGNYGYTF.

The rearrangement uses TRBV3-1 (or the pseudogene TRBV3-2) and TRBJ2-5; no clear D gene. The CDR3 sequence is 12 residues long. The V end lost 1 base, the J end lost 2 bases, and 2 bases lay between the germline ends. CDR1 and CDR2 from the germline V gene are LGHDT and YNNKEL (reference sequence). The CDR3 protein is CASSQAQETQYF. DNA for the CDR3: TGTGCCAGCAGCCAAGCTCAAGAGACCCAGTACTTC.

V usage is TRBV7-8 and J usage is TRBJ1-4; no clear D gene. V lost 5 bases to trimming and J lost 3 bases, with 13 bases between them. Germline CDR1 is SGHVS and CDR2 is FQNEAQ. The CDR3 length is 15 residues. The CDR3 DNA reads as TGTGCCAGCAGCCCCGGGAATTTGGCTAATGAAAAACTGTTTTTT. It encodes CASSPGNLANEKLFF.

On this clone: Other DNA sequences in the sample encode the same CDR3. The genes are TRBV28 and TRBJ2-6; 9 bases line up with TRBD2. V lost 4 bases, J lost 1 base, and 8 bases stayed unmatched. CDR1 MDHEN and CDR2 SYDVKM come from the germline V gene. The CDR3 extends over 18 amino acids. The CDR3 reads CASSSVAGGLSGANVLTF. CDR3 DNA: TGTGCCAGCAGTTCCGTCGCGGGGGGGCTTTCTGGGGCCAACGTCCTGACTTTC.

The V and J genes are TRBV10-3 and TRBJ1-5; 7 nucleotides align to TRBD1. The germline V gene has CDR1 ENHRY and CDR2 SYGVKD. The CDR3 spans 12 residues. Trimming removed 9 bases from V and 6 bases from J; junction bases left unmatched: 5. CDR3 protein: CAIDRVAQPQHF. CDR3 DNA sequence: TGTGCCATTGACAGGGTGGCTCAGCCCCAGCATTTT.

The CDR3 coding sequence is TGTGCCAGCAGAGGGAGGGACAATCAGCCCCAGCATTTT. Its translation: CASRGRDNQPQHF. The chain joins TRBV27 to TRBJ1-5; no reliable D call. Per germline, CDR1 MNHEY and CDR2 SMNVEV (reference sequence). The CDR3 sequence is 13 residues long. Trimming took 6 bases from V and 3 from J, leaving 9 bases between them.

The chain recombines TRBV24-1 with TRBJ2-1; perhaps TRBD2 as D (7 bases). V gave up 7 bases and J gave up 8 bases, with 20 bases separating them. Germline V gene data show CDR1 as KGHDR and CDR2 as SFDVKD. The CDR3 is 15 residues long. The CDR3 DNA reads TGTGCCACCAGCCCCACTGGGCGGGGGCGGGATGAGCAGTTCTTC. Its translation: CATSPTGRGRDEQFF.

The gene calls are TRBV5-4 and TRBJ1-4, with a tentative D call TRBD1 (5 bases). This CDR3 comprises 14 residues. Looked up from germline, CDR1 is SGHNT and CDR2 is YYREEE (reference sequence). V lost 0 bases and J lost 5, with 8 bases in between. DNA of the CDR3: TGTGCCAGCAGCTTGGACAGGAAGAATGAAAAACTGTTTTTT. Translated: CASSLDRKNEKLFF. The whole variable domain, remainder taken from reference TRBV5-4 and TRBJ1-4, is ETGVTQSPTHLIKTRGQQVTLRCSSQSGHNTVSWYQQALGQGPQFIFQYYREEENGRGNFPPRFSGLQFPNYSSELNVNALELDDSALYLCASSLDRKNEKLFFGSGTQLSVL.

This CDR3 is CASSGLAGITDTQYF. CDR3 bases: TGTGCCAGTAGTGGACTAGCGGGAATCACAGATACGCAGTATTTT. This chain links TRBV19 with TRBJ2-3; 12 bases map to TRBD2. V was clipped by 5 bases and J by 2 bases; unmatched bases: 2. CDR3 length: 15 residues. CDR1 and CDR2 (germline): LNHDA, SQIVND (reference sequence).

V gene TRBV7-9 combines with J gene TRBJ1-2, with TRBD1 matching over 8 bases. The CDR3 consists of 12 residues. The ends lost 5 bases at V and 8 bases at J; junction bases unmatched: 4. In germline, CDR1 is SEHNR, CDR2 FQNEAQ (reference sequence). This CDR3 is CASSQDRAGYTF. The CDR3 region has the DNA TGTGCCAGCAGCCAGGACAGGGCCGGCTACACCTTC.

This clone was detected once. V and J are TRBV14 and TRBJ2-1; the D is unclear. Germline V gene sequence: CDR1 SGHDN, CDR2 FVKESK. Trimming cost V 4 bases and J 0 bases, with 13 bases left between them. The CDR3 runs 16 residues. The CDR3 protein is CASSPLGGSSYNEQFF. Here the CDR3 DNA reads TGTGCCAGCAGCCCCCTTGGCGGTAGCTCCTACAATGAGCAGTTCTTC.

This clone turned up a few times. The chain's CDR3 is CASSESDRAAEKLFF. The CDR3 coding sequence is TGTGCCAGCAGTGAATCGGACAGGGCAGCTGAAAAACTGTTTTTT. V is TRBV25-1 and J is TRBJ1-4; TRBD1 matches at 8 bases. This CDR3 is 15 amino acids long. Germline V gene sequence: CDR1 MGHDK, CDR2 SYGVNS. The V gene end was trimmed by 1 base and the J gene end by 7 bases; junction bases not matched to a gene: 5.

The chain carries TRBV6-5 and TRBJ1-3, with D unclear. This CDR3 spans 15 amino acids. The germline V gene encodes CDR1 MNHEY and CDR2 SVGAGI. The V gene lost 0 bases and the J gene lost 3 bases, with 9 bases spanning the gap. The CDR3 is CASSYSSGFGNTIYF. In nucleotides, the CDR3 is TGTGCCAGCAGTTACTCGTCGGGGTTTGGAAACACCATATATTTT.

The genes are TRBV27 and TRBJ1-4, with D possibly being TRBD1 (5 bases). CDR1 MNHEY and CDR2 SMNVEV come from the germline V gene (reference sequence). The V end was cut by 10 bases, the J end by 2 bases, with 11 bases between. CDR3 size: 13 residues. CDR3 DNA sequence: TGTGCCACTAGGGGCCTCACTAATGAAAAACTGTTTTTT. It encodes CATRGLTNEKLFF.

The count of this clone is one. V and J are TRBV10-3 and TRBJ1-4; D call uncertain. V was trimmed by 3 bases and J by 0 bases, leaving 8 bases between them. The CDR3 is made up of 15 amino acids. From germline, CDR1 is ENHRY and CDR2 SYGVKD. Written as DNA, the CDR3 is TGTGCCATCAGTGAACAACAGACAACTAATGAAAAACTGTTTTTT. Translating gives CAISEQQTTNEKLFF.

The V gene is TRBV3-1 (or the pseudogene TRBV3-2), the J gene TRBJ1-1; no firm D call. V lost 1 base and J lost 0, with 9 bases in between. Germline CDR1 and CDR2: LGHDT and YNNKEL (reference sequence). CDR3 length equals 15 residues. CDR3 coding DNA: TGTGCCAGCAGCCAAGGAGCAGGCCTGAACACTGAAGCTTTCTTT. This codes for CASSQGAGLNTEAFF.

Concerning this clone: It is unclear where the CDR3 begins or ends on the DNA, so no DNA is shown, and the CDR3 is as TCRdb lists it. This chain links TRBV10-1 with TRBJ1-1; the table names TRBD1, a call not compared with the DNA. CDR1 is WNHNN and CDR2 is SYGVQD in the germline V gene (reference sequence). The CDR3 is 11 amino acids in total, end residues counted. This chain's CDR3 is CASLSGVLAFF.

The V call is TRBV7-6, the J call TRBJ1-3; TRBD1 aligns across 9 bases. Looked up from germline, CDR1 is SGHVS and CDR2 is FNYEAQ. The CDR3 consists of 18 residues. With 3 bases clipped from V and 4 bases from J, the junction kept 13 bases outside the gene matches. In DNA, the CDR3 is TGTGCCAGCAGCTTGTTCCAAACTCCGGGACAGGGAGGAAACACCATATATTTT. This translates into CASSLFQTPGQGGNTIYF.

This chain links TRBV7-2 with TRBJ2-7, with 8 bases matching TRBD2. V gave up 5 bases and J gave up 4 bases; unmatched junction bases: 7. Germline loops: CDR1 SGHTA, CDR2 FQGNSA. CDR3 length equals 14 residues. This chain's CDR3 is CASSPGGRGYEQYF. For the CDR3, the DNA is TGTGCCAGCAGCCCGGGGGGGCGGGGTTACGAGCAGTACTTC.

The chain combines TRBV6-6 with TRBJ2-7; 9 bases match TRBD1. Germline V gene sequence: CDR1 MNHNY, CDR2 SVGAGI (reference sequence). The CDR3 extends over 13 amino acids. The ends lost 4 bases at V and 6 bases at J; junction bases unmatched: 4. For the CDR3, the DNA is TGTGCCAGCAGTTCCCAGACAGGGGGCGAGCAGTACTTC. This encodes CASSSQTGGEQYF.